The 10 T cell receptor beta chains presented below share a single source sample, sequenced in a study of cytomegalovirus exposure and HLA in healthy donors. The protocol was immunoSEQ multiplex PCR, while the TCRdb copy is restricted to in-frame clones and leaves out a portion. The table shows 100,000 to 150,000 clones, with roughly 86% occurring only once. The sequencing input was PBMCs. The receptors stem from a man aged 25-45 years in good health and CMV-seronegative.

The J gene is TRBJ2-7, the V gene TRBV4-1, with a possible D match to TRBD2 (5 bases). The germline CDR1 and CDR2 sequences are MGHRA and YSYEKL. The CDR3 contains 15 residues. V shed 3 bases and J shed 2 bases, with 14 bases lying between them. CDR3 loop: CASSHVVPGTYEQYF. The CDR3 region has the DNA TGCGCCAGCAGCCACGTAGTCCCCGGGACCTACGAGCAGTACTTC.

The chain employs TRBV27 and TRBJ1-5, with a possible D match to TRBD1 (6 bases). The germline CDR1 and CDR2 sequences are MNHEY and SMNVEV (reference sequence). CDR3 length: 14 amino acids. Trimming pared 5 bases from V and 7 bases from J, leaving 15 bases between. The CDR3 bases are TGTGCCAGCAGTCTTAGAATGACAGGCCAGCCCCAGCATTTT. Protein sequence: CASSLRMTGQPQHF.

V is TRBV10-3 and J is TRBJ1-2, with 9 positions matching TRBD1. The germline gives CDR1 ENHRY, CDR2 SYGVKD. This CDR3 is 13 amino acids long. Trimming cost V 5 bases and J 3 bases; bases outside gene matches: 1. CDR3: CAISRQGDYGYTF. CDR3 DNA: TGTGCCATCAGTCGACAGGGGGACTATGGCTACACCTTC.

The CDR3: CASNPSSRTDTQYF. The CDR3 DNA reads TGTGCCAGCAACCCTAGCAGTCGCACAGATACGCAGTATTTT. The chain couples TRBV21-1 to TRBJ2-3; the DNA was not used to check the table's D call, TRBD2. TRBV21-1 is given as a pseudogene. This CDR3 has 14 amino acids.

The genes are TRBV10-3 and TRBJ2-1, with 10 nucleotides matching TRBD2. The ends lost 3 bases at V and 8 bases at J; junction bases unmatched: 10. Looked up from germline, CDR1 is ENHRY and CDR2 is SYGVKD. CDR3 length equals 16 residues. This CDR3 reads CAISDGLAGDPDEQFF. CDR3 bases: TGTGCCATCAGTGACGGCCTAGCGGGAGATCCGGATGAGCAGTTCTTC.

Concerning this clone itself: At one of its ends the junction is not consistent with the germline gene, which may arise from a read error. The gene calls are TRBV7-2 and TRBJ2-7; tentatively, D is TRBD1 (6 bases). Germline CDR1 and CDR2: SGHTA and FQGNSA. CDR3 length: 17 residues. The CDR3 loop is CASTLKQGVSLHYEQYF. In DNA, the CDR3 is TGTGCCAGCACCTTAAAACAGGGCGTCTCTCTCCACTACGAGCAGTACTTC.

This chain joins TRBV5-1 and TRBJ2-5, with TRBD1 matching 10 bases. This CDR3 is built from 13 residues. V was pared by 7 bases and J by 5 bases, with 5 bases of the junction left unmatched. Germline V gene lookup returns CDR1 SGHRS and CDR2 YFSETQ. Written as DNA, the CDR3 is TGCGCCAGCGGCGACAGGGGGCAGGAGACCCAGTACTTC. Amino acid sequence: CASGDRGQETQYF.

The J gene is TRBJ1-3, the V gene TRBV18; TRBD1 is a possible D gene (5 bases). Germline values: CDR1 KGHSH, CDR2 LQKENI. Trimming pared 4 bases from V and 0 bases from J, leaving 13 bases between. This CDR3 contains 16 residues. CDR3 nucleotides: TGTGCCAGCTCACATACAGGTGCCCTCTCTGGAAACACCATATATTTT. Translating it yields CASSHTGALSGNTIYF.

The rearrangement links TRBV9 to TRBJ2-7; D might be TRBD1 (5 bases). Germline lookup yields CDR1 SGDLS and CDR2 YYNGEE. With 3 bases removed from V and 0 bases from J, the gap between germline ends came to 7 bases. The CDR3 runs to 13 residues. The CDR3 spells CASSDRSSYEQYF. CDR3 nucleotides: TGTGCCAGCAGCGACAGGAGCTCCTACGAGCAGTACTTC.

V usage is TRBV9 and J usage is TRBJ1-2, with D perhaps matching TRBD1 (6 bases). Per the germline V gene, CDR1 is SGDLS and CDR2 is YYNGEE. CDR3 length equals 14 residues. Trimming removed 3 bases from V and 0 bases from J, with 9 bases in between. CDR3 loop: CASSGGPANYGYTF. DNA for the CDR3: TGTGCCAGCAGCGGGGGGCCAGCTAACTATGGCTACACCTTC.